The 32 T cell receptor beta chains below all came from one sample that was sequenced in a study of T cells in Graves' hyperthyroidism and ophthalmopathy. RNA transcripts served as the template for amplifying TCR beta CDR3 regions. First-round RT-PCR targeting the TCR CDR3 was performed with the HTBI primer set. TCRdb itself ran the multiplex PCR reads through MiXCR, one entry per CDR3 protein. The profile shows roughly 380,000 distinct CDR3 sequences, more than 11% of them singletons. Source material: blood. The source of these receptors is a woman aged 60-75 years with Graves' hyperthyroidism.

This clonotype was observed a handful of times. This sequence joins TRBV24-1 and TRBJ2-2; a weak D match, TRBD2 (6 bases). Germline CDR1 is KGHDR and CDR2 is SFDVKD. Trimming removed 0 bases at V and 6 bases at J, with 16 bases between. This CDR3 contains 17 residues. CDR3 protein: CATSDLPRRGYSGELFF. CDR3 DNA: TGTGCCACCAGTGATTTGCCCCGGAGGGGATATTCCGGGGAGCTGTTTTTT.

The chain uses TRBV19 and TRBJ2-7, with a weak D call TRBD1 (7 bases). V was shortened by 3 bases and J by 2 bases, with 14 bases between the two germline ends. CDR1 and CDR2 (germline): LNHDA, SQIVND (reference sequence). The CDR3 is 15 amino acids. CDR3 region: CASSIGGTVTYEQYF. The CDR3, as DNA: TGTGCCAGTAGTATTGGGGGGACAGTTACCTACGAGCAGTACTTC.

This clonotype was picked up many times. The chain couples TRBV12-5 to TRBJ1-5; the D is unclear. Germline assignment: CDR1 LGHNT and CDR2 FRNRAP. V was pared by 1 base and J by 3 bases, with 4 bases between. The CDR3 runs to 13 residues. The CDR3 reads CASGLEVNQPQHF. CDR3 nucleotide sequence: TGTGCTAGTGGTTTGGAGGTCAATCAGCCCCAGCATTTT.

This clonotype was detected many times. The J gene is TRBJ1-1, the V gene TRBV29-1, with D possibly TRBD1 on 6 matching bases. Trimming took 2 bases from V and 2 from J, leaving 9 bases between them. This CDR3 is 13 amino acids long. From germline, CDR1 is SQVTM and CDR2 ANQGSEA. The CDR3 loop is CSVERDKNTEAFF. The CDR3 nucleotides are TGCAGCGTTGAAAGGGACAAAAACACTGAAGCTTTCTTT.

About this clonotype: Being one base from a much bigger clone, this may be a read error. V usage is TRBV28 and J usage is TRBJ1-6, with D unresolved. V was trimmed by 3 bases and J by 10 bases, leaving 22 bases between them. This CDR3 contains 17 residues. Germline assignment: CDR1 MDHEN and CDR2 SYDVKM. The CDR3 is CASSLESGTAPGSPLHF. CDR3 coding DNA: TGTGCCAGCAGTTTGGAATCTGGAACAGCTCCTGGATCACCCCTCCACTTT.

Worth noting for this clonotype: The limits of the CDR3 on the DNA are not certain, so only TCRdb's listed CDR3 is given. The chain joins TRBV7-2 to TRBJ2-7; the listed D gene, TRBD1, was not tested against the DNA. Inclusive of both ends, the CDR3 amounts to 20 amino acids. Germline V gene sequence: CDR1 SGHTA, CDR2 FQGNSA. This chain's CDR3 is CASSFYICSAADREHYEQYF.

This clonotype was counted at least ten times. The V and J genes are TRBV20-1 and TRBJ2-1; D is possibly TRBD1 (5 bases). The CDR3 totals 16 residues. From germline, CDR1 is DFQATT and CDR2 SNEGSKA (reference sequence). V was clipped by 6 bases and J by 0 bases, with 18 bases between them. CDR3 nucleotide sequence: TGCAGTGCCATAACCGCCAGGGAAGGCTCCTACAATGAGCAGTTCTTC. Its protein is CSAITAREGSYNEQFF.

The chain carries TRBV6-5 and TRBJ2-7, with 7 bases that match TRBD1. The trim removed 3 bases at V and 3 bases at J, leaving 5 bases unmatched. The CDR3 is 14 residues long. Germline CDR1 and CDR2: MNHEY and SVGAGI. Here the CDR3 reads CASSYSQGIYEQYF. CDR3 coding DNA: TGTGCCAGCAGTTATTCACAGGGGATCTACGAGCAGTACTTC.

CDR3 in amino acids: CASNRDRVTDTQYF. The CDR3 DNA reads as TGTGCCAGCAACCGGGACAGGGTCACAGATACGCAGTATTTT. The chain couples TRBV5-4 to TRBJ2-3, with 9 bases aligning to TRBD1. The CDR3 extends over 14 amino acids. Trimming took 6 bases from V and 2 from J; bases not matched to a gene: 4. Germline CDR1 is SGHNT and CDR2 is YYREEE (reference sequence).

This clonotype was counted at least ten times. The CDR3 is CASSPQGGYEQYF. The CDR3 nucleotides are TGTGCCAGCTCACCACAAGGAGGCTACGAGCAGTACTTC. The gene calls are TRBV18 and TRBJ2-7; D is perhaps TRBD2 (5 bases). The germline CDR1 and CDR2 sequences are KGHSH and LQKENI. The CDR3 consists of 13 residues. The V and J ends lost 1 base and 3 bases respectively, with 7 bases between them.

The table lists this clonotype with many counts. The rearrangement links TRBV6-2 or TRBV6-3 to TRBJ2-7; 9 nucleotides agree with TRBD2. CDR3 length: 14 residues. Germline trimming cut 7 bases from V and 2 bases from J; bases unmatched to any gene: 6. Germline V lookup: CDR1 MNHEY, CDR2 SVGEGT. This CDR3 reads CASIRLAGPYEQYF. CDR3 bases: TGTGCCAGCATTCGGCTAGCGGGGCCCTACGAGCAGTACTTC.

This clonotype was detected ten times or more. The CDR3: CASSLGREGTDTQYF. In DNA, the CDR3 is TGTGCCAGCAGCTTAGGGCGGGAGGGCACAGATACGCAGTATTTT. The chain carries TRBV7-3 and TRBJ2-3, with TRBD2 identical over 8 bases. The V gene's germline CDR1 is SGHTA and CDR2 FQGTGA. With V trimmed by 2 bases and J by 1 base, 2 bases remained unmatched. This CDR3 contains 15 residues.

The chain has TRBV12-3 or TRBV12-4 and TRBJ2-1, with TRBD2 matching 10 bases. J was trimmed by 6 bases and V by 7 bases; bases with no gene match: 6. CDR3 size: 14 residues. The CDR3 bases are TGTGCCAGCACCCCAGCGGGAGGGGTCAATGAGCAGTTCTTC. As protein: CASTPAGGVNEQFF.

This clonotype has ten or more counts. The chain links TRBV12-3 or TRBV12-4 to TRBJ2-5, with D unclear. V dropped 8 bases and J dropped 2 bases, with 12 bases sitting between them. CDR3 length: 13 residues. CDR3 bases: TGTGCCAGCGCGTTGACGGAGCAAGAGACCCAGTACTTC. It codes for CASALTEQETQYF.

At least ten counts were recorded for this clonotype. The V gene is TRBV28, the J gene TRBJ1-6; D may be TRBD1 (6 bases). The CDR3 consists of 17 residues. With 7 bases removed from V and 4 bases from J, the gap between germline ends came to 20 bases. Germline lookup yields CDR1 MDHEN and CDR2 SYDVKM. CDR3 region: CASTNWGAQSYNSPLHF. In nucleotides, the CDR3 is TGTGCCAGCACCAACTGGGGGGCGCAATCTTATAATTCACCCCTCCACTTT.

This clonotype was seen ten or more times. V usage is TRBV2 and J usage is TRBJ2-5; TRBD2 is a possible D gene (6 bases). From germline, CDR1 is SNHLY and CDR2 FYNNEI. The V end was cut by 4 bases, the J end by 9 bases, with 6 bases between. CDR3 length: 10 amino acids. This CDR3 is CASSGGAQYF. The CDR3 DNA follows: TGTGCCAGCAGTGGGGGGGCCCAGTACTTC.

The V call is TRBV20-1, the J call TRBJ2-7; 11 bases map to TRBD1. CDR1 and CDR2 from the germline V gene are DFQATT and SNEGSKA (reference sequence). The CDR3 spans 14 residues. Unmatched junction bases numbered 7, after V lost 6 bases and J lost 3 bases. DNA for the CDR3: TGCAGTGCGAGCGGACAGGGGGCAGGCTACGAGCAGTACTTC. Translating it yields CSASGQGAGYEQYF.

This clonotype was recorded at least ten times. The chain carries TRBV20-1 and TRBJ2-1; maybe TRBD2 (6 bases). V lost 3 bases and J lost 5, with 11 bases in between. The length of the CDR3 is 13 residues. Germline V gives CDR1 DFQATT, CDR2 SNEGSKA (reference sequence). The CDR3 DNA reads as TGCAGTGCTAGTGAACAGCGGGACAATGAGCAGTTCTTC. As protein: CSASEQRDNEQFF.

The sample holds a few counts of this clonotype. V usage is TRBV19 and J usage is TRBJ2-3; 11 bases map to TRBD2. CDR3 length: 20 residues. The junction had 15 bases not matched to a gene; V was cut back by 4 bases and J by 0 bases. From germline, CDR1 is LNHDA and CDR2 SQIVND (reference sequence). The CDR3 DNA follows: TGTGCCAGTAGTAGGGGCTCACCGGGACTAGCGGTTACTAGCACAGATACGCAGTATTTT. Residues: CASSRGSPGLAVTSTDTQYF.

This clonotype was counted ten times or more. V is TRBV28 and J is TRBJ2-7; 7 bases match TRBD1. V shed 4 bases and J 1 base; nucleotides not matched to a gene: 7. CDR1 is MDHEN and CDR2 is SYDVKM in the germline V gene. The CDR3 sequence is 15 residues long. In DNA form, the CDR3 reads TGTGCCAGCAGTTACAGGACAGGCCCATCCTACGAGCAGTACTTC. Translation: CASSYRTGPSYEQYF.

The CDR3 sequence is CSVYWTAEAFF. The CDR3 DNA is TGCAGCGTTTACTGGACAGCCGAAGCTTTCTTT. This chain links TRBV29-1 with TRBJ1-1, with a weak D call TRBD1 (6 bases). The ends were cut back, 5 bases at V and 8 bases at J, with 12 bases in the middle. From germline, CDR1 is SQVTM and CDR2 ANQGSEA. The CDR3 runs 11 residues.

This clonotype was observed a few times. V is TRBV4-1 and J is TRBJ2-7, with D perhaps assigned TRBD1 or TRBD2 (6 bases each). Trimming removed 5 bases at V and 4 bases at J, with 18 bases between. The CDR3 runs 15 residues. From germline, CDR1 is MGHRA and CDR2 YSYEKL. The CDR3, as DNA: TGCGCCAGCAGCGAGCTGGGGGGCGCGCTGTACGAGCAGTACTTC. Protein product: CASSELGGALYEQYF.

Only a few counts were recorded for this clonotype. V gene TRBV10-3 combines with J gene TRBJ1-1; D unresolved. The V and J ends lost 6 bases and 5 bases respectively, with 10 bases between them. Germline V gene sequence: CDR1 ENHRY, CDR2 SYGVKD. The CDR3 is 12 amino acids. CDR3 protein: CAIRPSGTEAFF. The CDR3, as DNA: TGTGCCATCAGACCGAGTGGGACTGAAGCTTTCTTT.

This clonotype was seen ten or more times. The genes are TRBV3-1 and TRBJ2-3, with D possibly TRBD2 on 6 matching bases. Germline V gives CDR1 LGHDT, CDR2 YNNKEL (reference sequence). This CDR3 has 16 amino acids. V lost 2 bases, J lost 1 base, and 13 bases lay in between. The CDR3 DNA reads TGTGCCAGCAGCCAATTCTTGAGCGGGCGCACAGATACGCAGTATTTT. This gives the protein CASSQFLSGRTDTQYF.

This clonotype has a count of ten or more. The chain recombines TRBV30 with TRBJ1-5; possibly TRBD1 for D (6 bases). The length of the CDR3 is 15 residues. Germline CDR1 reads GTSNPN; CDR2 reads SVGIG (reference sequence). Trimming left V 1 base short and J 2 bases short, with 12 bases between. The CDR3 sequence is CAWSAGTLRNQPQHF. Written as DNA, the CDR3 is TGTGCCTGGAGTGCCGGGACACTGCGCAATCAGCCCCAGCATTTT.

This clonotype has a count of ten or more. The chain joins TRBV2 to TRBJ2-3; the D is unclear. V gave up 6 bases and J gave up 1 base, with 11 bases separating them. Per germline, CDR1 SNHLY and CDR2 FYNNEI. The CDR3 is 14 residues long. CDR3: CASSIKRGTDTQYF. CDR3 coding DNA: TGTGCCAGCAGCATTAAACGGGGCACAGATACGCAGTATTTT.

This clonotype has ten or more counts. V usage is TRBV7-9 and J usage is TRBJ2-1; D is perhaps TRBD2 (6 bases). V was trimmed by 3 bases and J by 0 bases, leaving 15 bases between them. This CDR3 spans 17 amino acids. The V gene's germline CDR1 is SEHNR and CDR2 FQNEAQ (reference sequence). The CDR3 nucleotides read TGTGCCAGCAGCTTTTCCCCGACTAGGGGCTCCTACAATGAGCAGTTCTTC. It specifies CASSFSPTRGSYNEQFF.

In this sample, this clonotype turned up many times. V gene TRBV29-1 combines with J gene TRBJ2-7; D might be TRBD2 (6 bases). V lost 2 bases and J lost 0, with 11 bases in between. CDR1 is SQVTM and CDR2 is ANQGSEA in the germline V gene. The CDR3 contains 14 residues. The CDR3 DNA reads as TGCAGCGTTGAAATCCCGGGACTCTCCTACGAGCAGTACTTC. It specifies CSVEIPGLSYEQYF.

This clonotype showed up many times. The gene calls are TRBV11-2 and TRBJ2-7; 10 nucleotides agree with TRBD1. CDR1 is SGHAT, CDR2 FQNNGV, per germline. The ends lost 6 bases at V and 6 bases at J; junction bases unmatched: 2. CDR3 length equals 12 residues. CDR3 residues: CASRRTGGEQYF. In DNA, the CDR3 is TGTGCCAGCAGGCGGACAGGGGGCGAGCAGTACTTC.

In this sample, this clonotype turned up many times. The chain is built from TRBV2 and TRBJ2-7, with 7 bases identical to TRBD1. This CDR3 region has 13 residues. Germline CDR1 and CDR2: SNHLY and FYNNEI. V lost 4 bases, J lost 2 bases, and 2 bases stayed unmatched. CDR3 sequence (DNA): TGTGCCAGCAGTGGGGACAGAGCCTACGAGCAGTACTTC. It specifies CASSGDRAYEQYF.

Many counts were recorded for this clonotype. V is TRBV27 and J is TRBJ2-1; TRBD2 agrees at 7 bases. With 11 bases clipped from V and 2 bases from J, the junction kept 9 bases outside the gene matches. This CDR3 has 14 amino acids. Germline V gene data show CDR1 as MNHEY and CDR2 as SMNVEV (reference sequence). CDR3 bases: TGTGCCGTCCATAGCGGGTTGACCTACAATGAGCAGTTCTTC. It yields the protein CAVHSGLTYNEQFF.

In this sample, this clonotype turned up once. This chain joins TRBV7-9 and TRBJ2-7; a weak D match, TRBD2 (6 bases). Germline CDR1 SEHNR, CDR2 FQNEAQ (reference sequence). V was shortened by 6 bases and J by 4 bases, with 19 bases between the two germline ends. This CDR3 is 15 amino acids long. DNA of the CDR3: TGTGCCAGCAGTTACAACGGGAGAGGGGTGTACGAGCAGTACTTC. Residues: CASSYNGRGVYEQYF.